The source of this T cell receptor beta chain is a study of T-cell memory formation after mild COVID-19. TCRdb reprocessed the 5' RACE reads with MiXCR, giving one entry per CDR3 protein. The sample includes 350,000 to 500,000 distinct CDR3 sequences, roughly 18% of them seen just once. Germline CDR1 and CDR2: SGHVS and FQNEAQ. The CDR3 is made up of 14 amino acids. V dropped 1 base and J dropped 8; count of bases not matched to a gene: 7. The chain couples TRBV7-8 to TRBJ1-2; 7 bases align to TRBD1. Sequences were obtained from PBMCs or a T cell subset sorted from them (not recorded which). The TCR sequence derives from a man younger than 35 who had mild COVID-19 (a few samples of this study predate the infection). Cell type and time point are not known. In nucleotides, the CDR3 is TGTGCCAGCAGCTTAGGGCCCAGGGGGGGCGGCTACACCTTC. This translates into CASSLGPRGGGYTF.